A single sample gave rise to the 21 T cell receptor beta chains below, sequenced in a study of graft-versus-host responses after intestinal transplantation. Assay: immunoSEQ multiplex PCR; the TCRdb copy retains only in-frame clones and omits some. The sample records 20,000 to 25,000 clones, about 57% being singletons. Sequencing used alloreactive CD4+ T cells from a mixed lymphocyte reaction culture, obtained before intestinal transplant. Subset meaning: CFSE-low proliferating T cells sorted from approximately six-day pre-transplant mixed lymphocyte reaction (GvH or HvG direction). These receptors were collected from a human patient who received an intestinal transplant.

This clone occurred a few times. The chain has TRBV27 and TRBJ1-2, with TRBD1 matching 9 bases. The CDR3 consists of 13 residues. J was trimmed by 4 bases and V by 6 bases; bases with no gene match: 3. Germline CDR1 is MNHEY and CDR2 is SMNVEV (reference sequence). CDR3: CASRRTGVYGYTF. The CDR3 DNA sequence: TGTGCCAGCAGGCGGACAGGGGTCTATGGCTACACCTTC.

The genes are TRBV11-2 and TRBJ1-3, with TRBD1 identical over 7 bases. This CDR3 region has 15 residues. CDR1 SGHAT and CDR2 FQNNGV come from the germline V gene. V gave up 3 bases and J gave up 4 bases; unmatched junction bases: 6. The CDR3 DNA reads TGTGCCAGCAGCTTGTTCAGGGGGGCGGGAAACACCATATATTTT. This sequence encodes CASSLFRGAGNTIYF.

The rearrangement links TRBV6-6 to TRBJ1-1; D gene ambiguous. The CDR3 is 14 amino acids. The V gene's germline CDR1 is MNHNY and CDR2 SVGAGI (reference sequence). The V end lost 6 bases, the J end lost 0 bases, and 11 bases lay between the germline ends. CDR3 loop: CASSPPTMNTEAFF. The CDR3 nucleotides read TGTGCCAGCAGCCCCCCAACTATGAACACTGAAGCTTTCTTT.

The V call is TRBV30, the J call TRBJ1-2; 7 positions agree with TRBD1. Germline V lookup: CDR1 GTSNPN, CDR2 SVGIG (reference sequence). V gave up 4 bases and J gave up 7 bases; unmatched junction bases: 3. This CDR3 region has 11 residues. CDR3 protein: CAWTGQFGYTF. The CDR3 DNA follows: TGTGCCTGGACGGGACAGTTTGGCTACACCTTC.

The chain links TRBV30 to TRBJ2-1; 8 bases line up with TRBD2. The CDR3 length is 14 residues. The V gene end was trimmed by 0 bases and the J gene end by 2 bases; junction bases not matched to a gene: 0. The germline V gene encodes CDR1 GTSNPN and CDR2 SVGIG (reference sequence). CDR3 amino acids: CAWSVLAAYNEQFF. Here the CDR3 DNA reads TGTGCCTGGAGTGTACTAGCGGCCTACAATGAGCAGTTCTTC.

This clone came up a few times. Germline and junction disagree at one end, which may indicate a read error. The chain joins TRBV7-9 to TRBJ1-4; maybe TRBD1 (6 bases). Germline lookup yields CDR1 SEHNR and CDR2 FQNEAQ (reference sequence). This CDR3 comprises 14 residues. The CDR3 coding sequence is TGTGCCAGCAGCTTAGTGGGGGCTAACGAAAAACTGTTTTTT. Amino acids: CASSLVGANEKLFF.

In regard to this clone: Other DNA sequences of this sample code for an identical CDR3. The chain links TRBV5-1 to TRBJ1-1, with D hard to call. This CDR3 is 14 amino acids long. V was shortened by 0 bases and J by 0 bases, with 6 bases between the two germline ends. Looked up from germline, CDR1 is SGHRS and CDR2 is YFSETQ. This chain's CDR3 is CASSLGVMNTEAFF. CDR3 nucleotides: TGCGCCAGCAGCTTGGGAGTTATGAACACTGAAGCTTTCTTT.

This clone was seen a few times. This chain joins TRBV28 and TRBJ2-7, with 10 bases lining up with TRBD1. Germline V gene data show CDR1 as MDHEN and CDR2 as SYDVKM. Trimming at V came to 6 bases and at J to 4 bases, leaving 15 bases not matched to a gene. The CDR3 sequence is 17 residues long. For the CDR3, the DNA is TGTGCCAGCAGCCCCTCTAAAGGGGACAGGGGTCTTTACGAGCAGTACTTC. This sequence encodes CASSPSKGDRGLYEQYF.

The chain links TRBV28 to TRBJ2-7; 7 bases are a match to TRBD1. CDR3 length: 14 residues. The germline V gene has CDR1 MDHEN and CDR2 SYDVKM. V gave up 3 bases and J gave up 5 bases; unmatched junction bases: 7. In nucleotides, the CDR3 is TGTGCCAGCAGTTTGAACAGGGGCTGGGACGAGCAGTACTTC. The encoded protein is CASSLNRGWDEQYF.

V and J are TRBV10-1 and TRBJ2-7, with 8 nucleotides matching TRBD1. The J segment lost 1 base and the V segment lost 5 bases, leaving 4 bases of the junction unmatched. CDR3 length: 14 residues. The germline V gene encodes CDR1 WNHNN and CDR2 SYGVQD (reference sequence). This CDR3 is CASSSRQGSYEQYF. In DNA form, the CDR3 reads TGCGCCAGCAGTTCCCGACAGGGGTCCTACGAGCAGTACTTC.

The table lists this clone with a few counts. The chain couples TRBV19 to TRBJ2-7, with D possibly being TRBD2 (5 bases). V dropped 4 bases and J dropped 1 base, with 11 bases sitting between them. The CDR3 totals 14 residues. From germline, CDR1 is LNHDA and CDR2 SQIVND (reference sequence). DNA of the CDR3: TGTGCCAGTAGTAAAGCGGTGAGGTCCTACGAGCAGTACTTC. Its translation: CASSKAVRSYEQYF.

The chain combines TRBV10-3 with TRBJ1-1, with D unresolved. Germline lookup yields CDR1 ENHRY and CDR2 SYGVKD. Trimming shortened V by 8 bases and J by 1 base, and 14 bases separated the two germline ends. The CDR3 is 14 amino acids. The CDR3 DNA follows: TGTGCCATCTCGAGAAGCCTGAAGAACACTGAAGCTTTCTTT. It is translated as CAISRSLKNTEAFF.

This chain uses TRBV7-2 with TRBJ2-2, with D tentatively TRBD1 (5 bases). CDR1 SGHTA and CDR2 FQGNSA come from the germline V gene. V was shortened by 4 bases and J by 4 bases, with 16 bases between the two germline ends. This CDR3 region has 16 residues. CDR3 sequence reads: CASSSRMGPGTGELFF. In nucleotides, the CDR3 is TGTGCCAGCAGCTCGCGGATGGGGCCGGGCACCGGGGAGCTGTTTTTT.

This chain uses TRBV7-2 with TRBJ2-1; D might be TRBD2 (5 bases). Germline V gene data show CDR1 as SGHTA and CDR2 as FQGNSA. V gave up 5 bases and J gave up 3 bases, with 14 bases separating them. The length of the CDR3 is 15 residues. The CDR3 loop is CASSPLAGYYNEQFF. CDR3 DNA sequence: TGTGCCAGCAGCCCTCTTGCGGGCTACTACAATGAGCAGTTCTTC.

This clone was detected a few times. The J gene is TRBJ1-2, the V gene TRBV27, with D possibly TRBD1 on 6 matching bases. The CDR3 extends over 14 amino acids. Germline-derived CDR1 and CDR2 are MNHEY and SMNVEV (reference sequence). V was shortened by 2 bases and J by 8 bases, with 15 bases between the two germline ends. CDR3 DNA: TGTGCCAGCAGTTTAATAGGACAGCCGACGGGCTACACCTTC. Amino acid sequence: CASSLIGQPTGYTF.

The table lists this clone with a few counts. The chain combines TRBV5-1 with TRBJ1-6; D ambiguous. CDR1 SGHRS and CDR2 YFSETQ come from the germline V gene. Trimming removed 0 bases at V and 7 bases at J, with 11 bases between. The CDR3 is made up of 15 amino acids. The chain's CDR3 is CASSLVLGGNSPLHF. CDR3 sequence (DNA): TGCGCCAGCAGCTTGGTTCTAGGTGGAAATTCACCCCTCCACTTT. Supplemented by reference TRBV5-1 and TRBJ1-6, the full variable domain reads KAGVTQTPRYLIKTRGQQVTLSCSPISGHRSVSWYQQTPGQGLQFLFEYFSETQRNKGNFPGRFSGRQFSNSRSEMNVSTLELGDSALYLCASSLVLGGNSPLHFGNGTRLTVT.

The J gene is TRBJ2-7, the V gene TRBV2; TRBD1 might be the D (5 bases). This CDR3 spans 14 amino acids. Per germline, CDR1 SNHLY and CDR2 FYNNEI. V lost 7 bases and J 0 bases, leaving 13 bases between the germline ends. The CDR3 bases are TGTGCCAGCATGTCCCAGGGAAGCTCCTACGAGCAGTACTTC. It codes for CASMSQGSSYEQYF.

The CDR3 nucleotides are TGTGCCAGCAGTGTTCCTGGAGGCTACAATGAGCAGTTCTTC. Amino acids: CASSVPGGYNEQFF. The chain is built from TRBV25-1 and TRBJ2-1; a weak D match, TRBD2 (5 bases). The germline V gene has CDR1 MGHDK and CDR2 SYGVNS. Between the trimmed V and J ends, which lost 4 bases and 3 bases, there was a span of 10 bases. The CDR3 runs 14 residues.

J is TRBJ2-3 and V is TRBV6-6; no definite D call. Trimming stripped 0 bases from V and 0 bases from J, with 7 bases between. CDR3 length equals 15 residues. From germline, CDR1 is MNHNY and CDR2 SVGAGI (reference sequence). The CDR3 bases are TGTGCCAGCAGTTACTCATTGACTAGCACAGATACGCAGTATTTT. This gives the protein CASSYSLTSTDTQYF.

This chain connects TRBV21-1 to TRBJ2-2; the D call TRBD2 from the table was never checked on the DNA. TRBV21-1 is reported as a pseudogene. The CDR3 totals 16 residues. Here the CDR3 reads CASSKMGLAGAGELFF. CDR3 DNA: TGTGCCAGCAGCAAAATGGGACTAGCGGGAGCCGGGGAGCTGTTTTTT.

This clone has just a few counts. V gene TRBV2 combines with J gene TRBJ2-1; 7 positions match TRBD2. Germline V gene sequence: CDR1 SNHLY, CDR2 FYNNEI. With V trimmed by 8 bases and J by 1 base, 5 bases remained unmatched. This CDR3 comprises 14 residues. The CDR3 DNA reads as TGTGCCAGCGGCGGGAGATGGTCCTACAATGAGCAGTTCTTC. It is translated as CASGGRWSYNEQFF. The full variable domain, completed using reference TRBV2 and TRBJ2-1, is EPEVTQTPSHQVTQMGQEVILRCVPISNHLYFYWYRQILGQKVEFLVSFYNNEISEKSEIFDDQFSVERPDGSNFTLKIRSTKLEDSAMYFCASGGRWSYNEQFFGPGTRLTVL.